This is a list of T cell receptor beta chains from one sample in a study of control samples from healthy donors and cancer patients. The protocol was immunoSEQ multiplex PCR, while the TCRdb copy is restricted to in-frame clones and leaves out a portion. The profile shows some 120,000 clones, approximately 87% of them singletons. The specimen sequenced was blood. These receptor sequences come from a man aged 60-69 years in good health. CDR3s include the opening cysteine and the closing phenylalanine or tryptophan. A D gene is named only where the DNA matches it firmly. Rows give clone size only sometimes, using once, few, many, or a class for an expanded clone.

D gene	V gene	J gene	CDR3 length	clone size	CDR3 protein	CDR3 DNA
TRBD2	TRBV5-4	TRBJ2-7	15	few	CASSALAGGFGEQYF	TGTGCCAGCAGCGCCCTAGCGGGGGGGTTCGGCGAGCAGTACTTC
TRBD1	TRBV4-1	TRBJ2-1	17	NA	CASSQARDSSNYNEQFF	TGCGCCAGCAGCCAAGCACGGGACAGCTCGAACTACAATGAGCAGTTCTTC
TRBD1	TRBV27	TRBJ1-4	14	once	CASSSTGQGEKLFF	TGTGCCAGCAGTTCGACCGGACAGGGGGAAAAACTGTTTTTT
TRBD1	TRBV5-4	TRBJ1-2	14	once	CASSLSGTGLGYTF	TGTGCCAGCAGCTTGTCCGGGACAGGGCTCGGCTACACCTTC
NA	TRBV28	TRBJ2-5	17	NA	CASSSPPQGMGQETQYF	TGTGCCAGCAGTTCCCCCCCCCAGGGGATGGGTCAAGAGACCCAGTACTTC
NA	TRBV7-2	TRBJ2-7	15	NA	CASSPQGGGVGEQYF	TGTGCCAGCAGCCCTCAAGGGGGGGGTGTTGGGGAGCAGTACTTC
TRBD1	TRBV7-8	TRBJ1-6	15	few	CASSSGQGPNSPLHF	TGTGCCAGCAGCTCTGGACAGGGCCCAAATTCACCCCTCCACTTT
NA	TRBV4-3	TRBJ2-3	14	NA	CASKKGVATDTQYF	TGCGCCAGCAAAAAGGGGGTAGCTACAGATACGCAGTATTTT
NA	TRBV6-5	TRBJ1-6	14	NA	CASSYLGDNSPLHF	TGTGCCAGCAGTTACCTCGGCGATAATTCACCCCTCCACTTT
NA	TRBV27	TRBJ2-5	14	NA	CASSFVGGQETQYF	TGTGCCAGCAGTTTCGTCGGGGGCCAAGAGACCCAGTACTTC
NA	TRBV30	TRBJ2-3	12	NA	CAWQGMADTQYF	TGTGCCTGGCAGGGGATGGCAGATACGCAGTATTTT
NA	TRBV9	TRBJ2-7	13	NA	CASSGQLGAEQYF	TGTGCCAGCAGCGGACAGCTGGGAGCCGAGCAGTACTTC
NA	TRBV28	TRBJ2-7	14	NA	CASSFHGGHYEQYF	TGTGCCAGCAGTTTTCACGGGGGACACTACGAGCAGTACTTC
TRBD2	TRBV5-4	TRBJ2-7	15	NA	CASSPRTSGAYEQYF	TGTGCCAGCAGCCCCCGGACTAGCGGTGCCTACGAGCAGTACTTC
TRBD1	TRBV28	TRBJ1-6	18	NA	CASSFGTGRSSYNSPLHF	TGTGCCAGCAGTTTTGGGACAGGTCGAAGCTCCTATAATTCACCCCTCCACTTT
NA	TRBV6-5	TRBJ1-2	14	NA	CASSWTRVGYGYTF	TGTGCCAGCAGTTGGACCCGGGTCGGCTATGGCTACACCTTC
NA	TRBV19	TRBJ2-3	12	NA	CASSSRTDTQYF	TGTGCCAGTAGTTCCCGGACAGATACGCAGTATTTT
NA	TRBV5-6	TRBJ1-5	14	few	CASSLEGRNQPQHF	TGTGCCAGCAGCTTGGAAGGACGCAATCAGCCCCAGCATTTT
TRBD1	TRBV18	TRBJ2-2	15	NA	CASSPTGTDTGELFF	TGTGCCAGCTCACCAACCGGGACAGATACCGGGGAGCTGTTTTTT
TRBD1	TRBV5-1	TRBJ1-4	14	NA	CASSRQGSDEKLFF	TGCGCCAGCAGCCGACAGGGGTCGGATGAAAAACTGTTTTTT
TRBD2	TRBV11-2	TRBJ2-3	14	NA	CASRRREGSGTQYF	TGTGCCAGCAGGCGGAGGGAGGGTTCGGGTACGCAGTATTTT
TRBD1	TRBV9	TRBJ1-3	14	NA	CASSVHRGGNTIYF	TGTGCCAGCAGCGTCCACAGGGGTGGAAACACCATATATTTT
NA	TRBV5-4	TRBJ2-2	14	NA	CASSLGQAAGELFF	TGTGCCAGCAGCTTGGGGCAGGCGGCCGGGGAGCTGTTTTTT
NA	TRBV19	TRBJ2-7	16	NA	CASTSSQGRGRYEQYF	TGTGCCAGTACCTCCTCCCAGGGCCGGGGGAGGTACGAGCAGTACTTC
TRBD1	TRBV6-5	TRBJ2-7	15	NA	CASSYSARGPYEQYF	TGTGCCAGCAGTTACTCCGCCAGGGGGCCCTACGAGCAGTACTTC
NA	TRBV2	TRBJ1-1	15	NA	CASTRGGARNTEAFF	TGTGCCAGCACTAGAGGGGGGGCGCGGAACACTGAAGCTTTCTTT
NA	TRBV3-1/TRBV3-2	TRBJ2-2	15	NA	CASESYRENTGELFF	TGTGCCAGCGAATCGTACAGGGAGAACACCGGGGAGCTGTTTTTT
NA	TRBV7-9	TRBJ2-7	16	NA	CASSLSNAGKSYEQYF	TGTGCCAGCAGCCTGTCGAACGCAGGGAAATCCTACGAGCAGTACTTC
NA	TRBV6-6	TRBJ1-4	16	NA	CASSRATGELNEKLFF	TGTGCCAGCAGTCGAGCCACAGGAGAATTAAATGAAAAACTGTTTTTT
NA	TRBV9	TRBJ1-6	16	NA	CASSVGDSLNNSPLHF	TGTGCCAGCAGCGTAGGTGACAGCCTAAATAATTCACCCCTCCACTTT
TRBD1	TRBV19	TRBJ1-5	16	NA	CASSPSSGTVNQPQHF	TGTGCCAGTAGTCCTTCCTCCGGGACAGTTAATCAGCCCCAGCATTTT
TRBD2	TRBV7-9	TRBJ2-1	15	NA	CASSFSGGLGNEQFF	TGTGCCAGCAGCTTCAGCGGGGGTTTGGGCAATGAGCAGTTCTTC
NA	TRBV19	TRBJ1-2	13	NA	CASSINGVEGYTF	TGTGCCAGTAGTATAAACGGGGTGGAAGGCTACACCTTC
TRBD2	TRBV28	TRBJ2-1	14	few	CASRLAGRYNEQFF	TGTGCCAGCAGACTAGCGGGGCGTTACAATGAGCAGTTCTTC
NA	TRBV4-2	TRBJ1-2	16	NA	CASSQDWEGGDGGYTF	TGTGCCAGCAGCCAAGATTGGGAAGGGGGGGATGGTGGCTACACCTTC
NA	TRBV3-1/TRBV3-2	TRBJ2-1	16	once	CASSPGSLGTANEQFF	TGTGCCAGCAGCCCGGGGTCGTTAGGCACAGCCAATGAGCAGTTCTTC
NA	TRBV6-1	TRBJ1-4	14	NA	CASSEGGANEKLFF	TGTGCCAGCAGTGAAGGGGGAGCTAATGAAAAACTGTTTTTT
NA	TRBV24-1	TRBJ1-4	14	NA	CATSDLTKEEKLFF	TGTGCCACCAGTGATTTGACGAAAGAGGAAAAACTGTTTTTT
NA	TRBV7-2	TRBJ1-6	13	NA	CASSSLQNSPLHF	TGTGCCAGCAGCTCCTTACAGAATTCACCCCTCCACTTT
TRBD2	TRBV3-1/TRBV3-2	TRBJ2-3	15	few	CASSQTSGHTDTQYF	TGTGCCAGCAGCCAAACTAGCGGACACACAGATACGCAGTATTTT
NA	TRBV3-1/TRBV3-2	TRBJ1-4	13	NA	CANSQTRQEKLFF	TGTGCCAACAGCCAGACCCGACAAGAAAAACTGTTTTTT
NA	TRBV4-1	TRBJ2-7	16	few	CASSQGSRTAFYEQYF	TGCGCCAGCAGCCAAGGATCGAGGACAGCCTTCTACGAGCAGTACTTC
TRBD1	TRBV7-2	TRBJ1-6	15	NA	CASSFSTGGNSPLHF	TGTGCCAGCAGCTTCTCGACAGGGGGCAATTCACCCCTCCACTTT
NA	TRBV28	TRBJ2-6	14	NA	CASSFPGGANVLTF	TGTGCCAGCAGTTTCCCCGGTGGGGCCAACGTCCTGACTTTC
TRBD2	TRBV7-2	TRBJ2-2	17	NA	CASSLGVAGPASGELFF	TGTGCCAGCAGCTTGGGCGTAGCGGGACCTGCGTCAGGGGAGCTGTTTTTT
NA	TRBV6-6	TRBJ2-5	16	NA	CASSYGGRGPKETQYF	TGTGCCAGCAGTTACGGGGGGCGCGGGCCCAAAGAGACCCAGTACTTC
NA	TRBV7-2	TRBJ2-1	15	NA	CASRLRREPYNEQFF	TGTGCCAGCAGATTGAGACGGGAGCCCTACAATGAGCAGTTCTTC
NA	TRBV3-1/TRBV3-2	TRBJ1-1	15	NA	CASSQQQALNTEAFF	TGTGCCAGCAGCCAACAACAGGCTCTGAACACTGAAGCTTTCTTT